These T cell receptor beta chains were read from a single sample in a study of blood T cell repertoires in COVID-19. Repertoires were generated with immunoSEQ multiplex PCR, while TCRdb's copy carries only in-frame clones and drops some. The data show over 120,000 clones, with roughly 81% seen just once and roughly 9% held by the top ten. Input material: peripheral blood. Receptors originate from a woman aged 45-59 years with active or convalescent COVID-19. Both conserved end residues are part of each CDR3. D genes are given only for firm matches. Clone size appears in some rows only: once, few, many, or a class for an expanded clone.

clone size,D gene,V gene,J gene,CDR3 protein,CDR3 DNA
once,TRBD2,TRBV7-3,TRBJ2-5,CASSLSSGGETQYF,TGTGCCAGCAGCTTGTCTAGCGGGGGGGAGACCCAGTACTTC
NA,TRBD1,TRBV19,TRBJ1-1,CASNGQGAPEAFF,TGTGCCAGTAATGGGCAGGGGGCCCCTGAAGCTTTCTTT
NA,NA,TRBV15,TRBJ1-1,CATSRDGRNTEAFF,TGTGCCACCAGCAGAGATGGCAGGAACACTGAAGCTTTCTTT
NA,NA,TRBV5-6,TRBJ1-5,CASSPRSQSNQPQHF,TGTGCCAGCAGCCCAAGGAGTCAGAGCAATCAGCCCCAGCATTTT
NA,NA,TRBV30,TRBJ1-2,CAWSVFPGFYGYTF,TGTGCCTGGAGTGTCTTCCCAGGGTTCTATGGCTACACCTTC
NA,NA,TRBV19,TRBJ1-1,CASSPQGGHTEAFF,TGTGCCAGTAGTCCGCAGGGTGGACACACTGAAGCTTTCTTT
NA,TRBD1,TRBV11-2,TRBJ1-1,CASSPGQGANTEAFF,TGTGCCAGCAGCCCTGGACAGGGTGCGAACACTGAAGCTTTCTTT
NA,NA,TRBV3-1/TRBV3-2,TRBJ1-2,CASSPHEAAGLNGYTF,TGTGCCAGCAGCCCGCACGAGGCAGCGGGCCTGAATGGCTACACCTTC
NA,NA,TRBV6-1,TRBJ1-2,CASSEAGGGYGYTF,TGTGCCAGCAGTGAAGCGGGGGGAGGCTATGGCTACACCTTC
NA,TRBD1,TRBV28,TRBJ1-2,CASSQQGRRGYTF,TGTGCCAGCAGCCAACAGGGGAGGAGGGGCTACACCTTC
NA,TRBD2,TRBV28,TRBJ2-1,CASSLQLAGVEQFF,TGTGCCAGCAGTTTACAACTAGCGGGAGTTGAGCAGTTCTTC
NA,TRBD1,TRBV9,TRBJ1-3,CASSEGQVAGNTIYF,TGTGCCAGCAGCGAGGGACAGGTCGCTGGAAACACCATATATTTT
few,NA,TRBV7-9,TRBJ2-3,CASSLLGGGTDTQYF,TGTGCCAGCAGCCTGCTGGGGGGTGGCACAGATACGCAGTATTTT
NA,TRBD2,TRBV2,TRBJ2-2,CASSGGLAGRTLTGELFF,TGTGCCAGCAGTGGGGGACTAGCGGGACGAACTTTAACCGGGGAGCTGTTTTTT
NA,TRBD2,TRBV19,TRBJ2-7,CATGGNGEQYF,TGTGCCACCGGGGGGAACGGGGAGCAGTACTTC
NA,TRBD1,TRBV5-6,TRBJ1-2,CASSSGQGSGYTF,TGTGCCAGCAGTTCGGGACAGGGATCTGGCTACACCTTC
NA,TRBD1,TRBV6-5,TRBJ2-4,CASSYDGTVGDIQYF,TGTGCCAGCAGTTACGACGGGACAGTTGGGGACATTCAGTACTTC
NA,TRBD2,TRBV27,TRBJ2-2,CASSLSLPGLAANTGELFF,TGTGCCAGCAGTTTATCTCTCCCGGGACTAGCGGCGAACACCGGGGAGCTGTTTTTT
NA,TRBD1,TRBV10-3,TRBJ2-7,CAISESTVSVGQAKSYEQYF,TGTGCCATCAGTGAGTCGACGGTGAGTGTAGGACAGGCGAAATCCTACGAGCAGTACTTC
NA,NA,TRBV2,TRBJ2-7,CASSESRVSYEQYF,TGTGCCAGCAGTGAAAGCAGGGTCTCCTACGAGCAGTACTTC
NA,NA,TRBV6-2/TRBV6-3,TRBJ2-7,CASSERYEQYF,TGTGCCAGCAGCGAGCGATACGAGCAGTACTTC
NA,NA,TRBV2,TRBJ1-2,CASSEERGRDYGYTF,TGTGCCAGCAGTGAAGAGAGAGGGAGAGACTATGGCTACACCTTC
NA,NA,TRBV4-1,TRBJ1-1,CASSHRTREGTEAFF,TGCGCCAGCAGCCACCGGACGAGGGAGGGGACTGAAGCTTTCTTT
NA,NA,TRBV19,TRBJ2-3,CASSTYSGERLTDTQYF,TGTGCCAGTAGTACCTATTCAGGGGAAAGGCTCACAGATACGCAGTATTTT
NA,TRBD1,TRBV30,TRBJ1-1,CAWSVWAGGNTEAFF,TGTGCCTGGAGTGTATGGGCAGGGGGGAACACTGAAGCTTTCTTT
NA,TRBD1,TRBV6-5,TRBJ1-2,CASMGQNYGYTF,TGTGCCAGTATGGGACAGAACTATGGCTACACCTTC
few,TRBD2,TRBV27,TRBJ2-7,CASSLIPGLAPEQYF,TGTGCCAGCAGTCTAATTCCGGGACTAGCGCCCGAGCAGTACTTC
NA,NA,TRBV18,TRBJ1-4,CASSPLGAGEKLFF,TGTGCCAGCTCACCACTGGGGGCTGGTGAAAAACTGTTTTTT